Listed below are T cell receptor beta chains from one sample, sequenced in a study of cytomegalovirus exposure and HLA in healthy donors. Data came from immunoSEQ multiplex PCR; TCRdb stores just in-frame clones and leaves some out. This repertoire includes more than 85,000 clones. The specimen was PBMCs. All receptors come from a girl aged 10-17 years in good health and CMV-seropositive. The CDR3 runs from the conserved cysteine through the conserved F or W. Each record gives: V gene, D gene, J gene, CDR3 protein, CDR3 DNA. The D gene is left open where the match is weak.

TRBV5-6	-	TRBJ2-5	CASSWPTRQETQYF	TGTGCCAGCAGCTGGCCGACTAGACAAGAGACCCAGTACTTC
TRBV25-1	TRBD1	TRBJ2-4	CASMTGGGLNIQYF	TGTGCCAGCATGACAGGGGGCGGTTTGAACATTCAGTACTTC
TRBV13	TRBD1	TRBJ2-3	CASSERTGGDTQYF	TGTGCCAGCAGCGAGCGAACAGGGGGAGATACGCAGTATTTT
TRBV7-9	TRBD1	TRBJ1-3	CASSRNRDRVFSGNTIYF	TGTGCCAGCAGCCGTAACCGGGACAGGGTGTTCTCTGGAAACACCATATATTTT
TRBV7-9	TRBD1	TRBJ1-2	CASSSTRTGSNYGYTF	TGTGCCAGCAGCTCGACTAGGACAGGGTCTAACTATGGCTACACCTTC
TRBV6-5	TRBD1	TRBJ2-3	CASADRGSDTQYF	TGTGCCAGTGCGGACAGGGGGTCCGATACGCAGTATTTT
TRBV29-1	-	TRBJ1-1	CSVGGTEAFF	TGCAGCGTGGGGGGGACTGAAGCTTTCTTT
TRBV7-3	TRBD1	TRBJ1-2	CASSFGQGNYGYTF	TGTGCCAGCAGCTTCGGACAGGGAAACTATGGCTACACCTTC
TRBV9	TRBD2	TRBJ2-3	CASSAVAGASTDTQYF	TGTGCCAGCAGCGCAGTAGCGGGAGCTAGCACAGATACGCAGTATTTT
TRBV7-9	TRBD2	TRBJ2-7	CASSLGGLAGGFYEQYF	TGTGCCAGCAGCTTAGGGGGACTAGCGGGGGGATTCTACGAGCAGTACTTC
TRBV5-1	TRBD1	TRBJ1-4	CASSHRGLEEKLFF	TGCGCCAGCAGCCACAGGGGGCTAGAGGAAAAACTGTTTTTT
TRBV6-5	TRBD1	TRBJ2-7	CASASGTGAKGEQYF	TGTGCCAGCGCGTCCGGGACAGGGGCTAAGGGCGAGCAGTACTTC
TRBV25-1	TRBD1	TRBJ1-4	CASSQQGEGKKLFF	TGTGCCAGCAGTCAACAGGGGGAAGGGAAAAAACTGTTTTTT
TRBV9	TRBD2	TRBJ2-3	CASSVASGGAEDTQYF	TGTGCCAGCAGCGTAGCTAGCGGGGGGGCTGAAGATACGCAGTATTTT
TRBV10-3	TRBD1	TRBJ2-2	CAIKGQGGAGELFF	TGTGCCATCAAAGGACAGGGTGGAGCCGGGGAGCTGTTTTTT
TRBV7-7	-	TRBJ2-1	CASSLDAGDNEQFF	TGTGCTAGCAGCTTAGATGCAGGGGACAATGAGCAGTTCTTC
TRBV5-1	TRBD1	TRBJ1-1	CASSLQGAGTEAFF	TGCGCCAGCAGCTTACAGGGGGCAGGCACTGAAGCTTTCTTT
TRBV9	-	TRBJ2-2	CASSAHRVLNTGELFF	TGTGCCAGCAGCGCCCACAGGGTACTGAACACCGGGGAGCTGTTTTTT
TRBV28	TRBD1	TRBJ2-3	CASLDRGLADTQYF	TGTGCCAGCTTGGACAGGGGGCTGGCAGATACGCAGTATTTT
TRBV5-4	-	TRBJ2-1	CASSLASWGPSSYNEQFF	TGTGCCAGCAGCTTGGCTTCGTGGGGGCCCAGCTCCTACAATGAGCAGTTCTTC
TRBV14	TRBD1	TRBJ2-2	CASSPLQGGMPGELFF	TGTGCCAGCAGCCCACTACAGGGGGGAATGCCCGGGGAGCTGTTTTTT
TRBV4-1	TRBD1	TRBJ1-6	CASSLQGGTGDSPLHF	TGCGCCAGCAGCCTTCAGGGGGGGACAGGGGATTCACCCCTCCACTTT